The rows below give T cell receptor beta chains drawn from one sample of a study of cytomegalovirus exposure and HLA in healthy donors. TCRdb keeps only in-frame clones here, not all; method: immunoSEQ multiplex PCR. Here the sample table reports around 100,000 clones. Sequenced material: PBMCs. The origin of the receptors is a man aged 45-65 years in good health and CMV-seronegative. CDR3s include the opening cysteine and the closing phenylalanine or tryptophan. A D gene is named only where the DNA matches it firmly.

V gene	D gene	J gene	CDR3 protein	CDR3 DNA
TRBV5-1	TRBD2	TRBJ2-3	CASSLDPLTGGVDTQYF	TGCGCCAGCAGCTTGGATCCTCTAACGGGGGGGGTAGATACGCAGTATTTT
TRBV6-5	TRBD1	TRBJ1-1	CASSHRGLNTEAFF	TGTGCCAGCAGTCACAGGGGGCTGAACACTGAAGCTTTCTTT
TRBV9	TRBD1	TRBJ1-5	CASSVGDRYGQPQHF	TGTGCCAGCAGCGTGGGGGACAGATACGGTCAGCCCCAGCATTTT
TRBV25-1	.	TRBJ2-5	CASSDAGGQRSQYF	TGTGCCAGCAGTGACGCAGGGGGGCAGCGGTCCCAGTACTTC
TRBV25-1	TRBD2	TRBJ2-7	CASSVGGGHYEQYF	TGTGCCAGCAGTGTCGGGGGGGGACACTACGAGCAGTACTTC
TRBV19	TRBD2	TRBJ2-7	CASSPRGSGNYEQYF	TGTGCCAGTAGTCCCCGGGGTAGCGGGAACTACGAGCAGTACTTC
TRBV5-1	.	TRBJ2-6	CASSLELSGANVLTF	TGCGCCAGCAGCCTGGAACTCTCTGGGGCCAACGTCCTGACTTTC
TRBV19	TRBD1	TRBJ1-5	CASTPGQGFQPQHF	TGCGCCAGTACTCCGGGACAGGGATTCCAGCCCCAGCATTTT
TRBV11-3	TRBD1	TRBJ1-1	CASSTLQGALNTEAFF	TGTGCCAGCAGCACTTTACAGGGGGCTCTGAACACTGAAGCTTTCTTT
TRBV19	.	TRBJ1-2	CASSIREGYGYGYTF	TGTGCCAGTAGTATACGGGAGGGGTACGGCTATGGCTACACCTTC
TRBV19	.	TRBJ1-1	CASSIGTVNTEAFF	TGTGCCAGTAGTATAGGGACAGTGAACACTGAAGCTTTCTTT
TRBV6-5	.	TRBJ1-1	CASSARTEAFF	TGTGCCAGCAGTGCGAGGACTGAAGCTTTCTTT
TRBV4-1	.	TRBJ2-7	CASSRSSSVSYEQYF	TGCGCCAGCAGCCGCTCATCTAGCGTCTCCTACGAGCAGTACTTC
TRBV9	TRBD2	TRBJ2-1	CASSVRTGGTNEQFF	TGTGCCAGCAGCGTCAGAACGGGGGGGACCAATGAGCAGTTCTTC
TRBV7-9	.	TRBJ1-4	CASSPRGTNEKLFF	TGTGCCAGCAGCCCCAGGGGTACTAATGAAAAACTGTTTTTT
TRBV12-5	TRBD1	TRBJ2-1	CASGLLGTGKNEQFF	TGTGCTAGTGGTTTATTAGGGACAGGGAAAAATGAGCAGTTCTTC
TRBV20-1	.	TRBJ1-2	CSAPRDYGYTF	TGCAGTGCCCCCAGGGACTATGGCTACACCTTC
TRBV6-5	.	TRBJ1-1	CASSPFDRDTSEAFF	TGTGCCAGCAGTCCGTTCGACCGGGACACCTCTGAAGCTTTCTTT
TRBV27	TRBD1	TRBJ1-2	CASSFLALDRGNYGYTF	TGTGCCAGCAGTTTCCTCGCCTTGGACAGGGGGAACTATGGCTACACCTTC
TRBV18	.	TRBJ2-3	CASSPLGSYTDTQYF	TGTGCCAGCTCACCACTGGGGAGTTACACAGATACGCAGTATTTT
TRBV18	.	TRBJ1-1	CASSPVVRVNTEAFF	TGTGCCAGCTCACCGGTGGTTCGGGTGAACACTGAAGCTTTCTTT
TRBV29-1	.	TRBJ2-1	CSVWGGSSYSEQFF	TGCAGCGTTTGGGGTGGGAGTTCCTACAGTGAGCAGTTCTTC
TRBV6-1	.	TRBJ2-7	CASSELGREDEQYF	TGTGCCAGCAGTGAATTGGGCAGGGAGGACGAGCAGTACTTC
TRBV6-5	.	TRBJ1-4	CASSYLQGGTEKLFF	TGTGCCAGCAGTTACCTCCAGGGAGGGACCGAAAAACTGTTTTTT
TRBV7-2	.	TRBJ2-7	CASSLGTRSTYEQYF	TGTGCCAGCAGCCTCGGGACAAGGTCGACCTACGAGCAGTACTTC
TRBV11-2	.	TRBJ2-7	CASSVWTVAEGVLYEQYF	TGTGCCAGCAGCGTATGGACGGTGGCCGAGGGGGTTTTGTACGAGCAGTACTTC
TRBV29-1	TRBD1	TRBJ1-1	CSVGTGETEAFF	TGCAGCGTGGGGACAGGGGAGACTGAAGCTTTCTTT
TRBV29-1	.	TRBJ1-1	CSVDSRAGRNTEAFF	TGCAGCGTTGATAGCAGGGCAGGACGGAACACTGAAGCTTTCTTT
TRBV7-9	TRBD2	TRBJ2-1	CASSGGTSGLYNEQFF	TGTGCCAGCAGCGGAGGGACTAGCGGGCTATACAATGAGCAGTTCTTC
TRBV29-1	TRBD1	TRBJ2-7	CSVLTGGSYEQYF	TGCAGCGTTCTAACAGGGGGGTCCTACGAGCAGTACTTC
TRBV20-1	.	TRBJ2-1	CSALLYNEQFF	TGCAGTGCCCTGTTGTACAATGAGCAGTTCTTC
TRBV5-4	.	TRBJ2-7	CASSGGQKAYEQYF	TGTGCCAGCAGCGGAGGACAGAAAGCCTACGAGCAGTACTTC
TRBV5-5	TRBD1	TRBJ1-1	CASSYRRTGGTEAFF	TGTGCCAGCAGCTACCGCCGGACAGGGGGCACTGAAGCTTTCTTT
TRBV7-2	TRBD2	TRBJ2-1	CASSSGLAVTYNEQFF	TGTGCCAGCAGCTCGGGACTAGCGGTGACCTACAATGAGCAGTTCTTC
TRBV18	.	TRBJ2-7	CASSPSNAGDEQYF	TGTGCCAGCTCACCATCAAACGCGGGCGACGAGCAGTACTTC
TRBV6-5	.	TRBJ1-5	CASSPLGRDNQPQHF	TGTGCCAGCAGTCCCCTGGGGAGGGACAATCAGCCCCAGCATTTT
TRBV12-5	TRBD2	TRBJ2-3	CASGPGTSGGDTQYF	TGTGCTAGTGGACCCGGGACTAGCGGGGGAGATACGCAGTATTTT
TRBV19	.	TRBJ1-5	CASSIGRQLFFGGSNQPQHF	TGTGCCAGTAGTATAGGTCGGCAGCTATTTTTTGGCGGGAGTAATCAGCCCCAGCATTTT
TRBV18	.	TRBJ1-1	CASSPPSGRNTEAFF	TGTGCCAGCTCACCACCTTCCGGGAGGAACACTGAAGCTTTCTTT
TRBV6-6	.	TRBJ2-7	CASISQNAGGSNEQYF	TGTGCCAGCATTTCGCAGAATGCAGGGGGGAGCAACGAGCAGTACTTC
TRBV11-3	.	TRBJ1-1	CASSLVRSNTEAFF	TGTGCCAGCAGCTTAGTTCGGTCGAACACTGAAGCTTTCTTT